This T cell receptor beta chain derives from a study of cytomegalovirus exposure and HLA in healthy donors. Study-wide findings and caveats: Most CMV-associated TCR beta chains were later found to appear HLA-restricted.

Of note for this clone: The antigen is undetermined.

The CDR3 has 16 residues. The germline V gene has CDR1 LNHDA and CDR2 SQIVND (reference sequence). V lost 0 bases and J 4 bases, leaving 13 bases between the germline ends. The PCR made use of 60 Vbeta and 13 Jbeta primers. Measured with immunoSEQ multiplex PCR; TCRdb has only the in-frame clones, and not every one. This table has around 200,000 clones, approximately 83% appearing once. The TCR sequence derives from a woman aged 45-65 years in good health and CMV-seropositive. The chain carries TRBV19 and TRBJ1-5; a possible D gene is TRBD1 (5 bases). Material for sequencing was PBMCs. CDR3 in amino acids: CASSIDRAPRNQPQHF. CDR3 nucleotide sequence: TGTGCCAGTAGTATAGACAGGGCTCCGAGAAATCAGCCCCAGCATTTT.